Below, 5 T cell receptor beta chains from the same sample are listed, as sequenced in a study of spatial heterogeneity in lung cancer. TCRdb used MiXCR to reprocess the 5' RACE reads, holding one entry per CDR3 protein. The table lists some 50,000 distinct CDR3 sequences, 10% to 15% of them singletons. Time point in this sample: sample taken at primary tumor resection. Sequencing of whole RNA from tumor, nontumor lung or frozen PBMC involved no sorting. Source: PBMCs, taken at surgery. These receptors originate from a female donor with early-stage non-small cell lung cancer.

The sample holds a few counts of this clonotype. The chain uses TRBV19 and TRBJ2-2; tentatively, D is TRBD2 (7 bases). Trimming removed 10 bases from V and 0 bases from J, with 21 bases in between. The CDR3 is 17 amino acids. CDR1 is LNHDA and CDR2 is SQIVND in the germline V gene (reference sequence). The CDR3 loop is CATRGAGDVANTGELFF. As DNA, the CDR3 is TGTGCCACCCGGGGGGCAGGCGACGTAGCGAACACCGGGGAGCTGTTTTTT.

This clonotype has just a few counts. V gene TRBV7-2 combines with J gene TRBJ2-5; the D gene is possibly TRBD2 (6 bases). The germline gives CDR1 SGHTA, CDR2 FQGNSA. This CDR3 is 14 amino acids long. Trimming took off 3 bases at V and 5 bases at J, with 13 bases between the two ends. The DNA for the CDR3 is TGTGCCAGCAGCTTGGGGGGAGCCGGGGAGACCCAGTACTTC. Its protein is CASSLGGAGETQYF. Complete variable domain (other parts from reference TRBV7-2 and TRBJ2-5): GAGVSQSPSNKVTEKGKDVELRCDPISGHTALYWYRQSLGQGLEFLIYFQGNSAPDKSGLPSDRFSAERTGGSVSTLTIQRTQQEDSAVYLCASSLGGAGETQYFGPGTRLLVL.

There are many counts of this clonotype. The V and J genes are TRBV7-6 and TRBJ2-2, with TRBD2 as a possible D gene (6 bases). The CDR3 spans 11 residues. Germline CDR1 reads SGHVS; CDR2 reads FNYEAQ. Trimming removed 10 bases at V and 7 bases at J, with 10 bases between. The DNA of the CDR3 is TGTGCCATCTGGCGGGGCGGGGAGCTGTTTTTT. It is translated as CAIWRGGELFF.

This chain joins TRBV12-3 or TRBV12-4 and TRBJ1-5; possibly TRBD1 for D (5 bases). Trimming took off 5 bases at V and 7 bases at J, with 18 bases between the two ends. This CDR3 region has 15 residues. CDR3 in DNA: TGTGCCAGCAGTCCCGGTTGGGGCCTTGGACAGCCCCAGCATTTT. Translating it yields CASSPGWGLGQPQHF.

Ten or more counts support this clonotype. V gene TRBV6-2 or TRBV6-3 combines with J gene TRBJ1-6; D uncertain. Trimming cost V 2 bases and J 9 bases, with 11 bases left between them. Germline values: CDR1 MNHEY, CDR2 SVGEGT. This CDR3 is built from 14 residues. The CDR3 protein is CASSYRPAGSPLHF. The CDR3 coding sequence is TGTGCCAGCAGTTACCGGCCTGCGGGTTCACCCCTCCACTTT.